This is a list of T cell receptor beta chains from one sample in a study of cytotoxic CD8 clonotypes in ibrutinib-treated CLL. Method: immunoSEQ multiplex PCR; TCRdb's copy keeps in-frame clones and lacks some. The sample shows tens of thousands of clones, 50% to 70% of them seen only once. The sequencing used PBMCs, collected after 24 months of ibrutinib treatment. The receptors derive from a human donor with chronic lymphocytic leukemia. CDR3s include the opening cysteine and the closing phenylalanine or tryptophan. A D gene is named only where the DNA matches it firmly. The size field is filled for only some rows; it gives once, few, many or a size class.

V gene: TRBV19
D gene: NA
J gene: TRBJ2-5
clone size: few
CDR3 protein: CASSIDLGRRVTQYF
CDR3 DNA: TGTGCCAGTAGTATAGATCTGGGACGAAGGGTGACCCAGTACTTC

V gene: TRBV6-5
D gene: NA
J gene: TRBJ2-7
clone size: NA
CDR3 protein: CASSYSILGEQYF
CDR3 DNA: TGTGCCAGCAGTTACTCGATACTAGGCGAGCAGTACTTC

V gene: TRBV27
D gene: TRBD1
J gene: TRBJ1-5
clone size: NA
CDR3 protein: CASSGQGGSQPQHF
CDR3 DNA: TGTGCCAGCAGTGGACAGGGTGGGAGCCAGCCCCAGCATTTT

V gene: TRBV19
D gene: NA
J gene: TRBJ2-2
clone size: NA
CDR3 protein: CASSIGTNTGELFF
CDR3 DNA: TGTGCCAGTAGTATCGGGACTAACACCGGGGAGCTGTTTTTT

V gene: TRBV27
D gene: NA
J gene: TRBJ1-5
clone size: NA
CDR3 protein: CASSPPGLAVMAQHF
CDR3 DNA: TGTGCCAGCAGTCCTCCGGGTTTAGCGGTCATGGCCCAGCATTTT

V gene: TRBV27
D gene: TRBD2
J gene: TRBJ2-5
clone size: NA
CDR3 protein: CASSLGLGPSRKETQYF
CDR3 DNA: TGTGCCAGCAGTTTGGGACTAGGCCCGTCCCGCAAAGAGACCCAGTACTTC

V gene: TRBV5-6
D gene: NA
J gene: TRBJ1-3
clone size: NA
CDR3 protein: CASSLQVFSGNTIYF
CDR3 DNA: TGTGCCAGCAGCTTGCAGGTCTTCTCTGGAAACACCATATATTTT

V gene: TRBV5-4
D gene: NA
J gene: TRBJ1-4
clone size: NA
CDR3 protein: CASSLSGGVNEKLFF
CDR3 DNA: TGTGCCAGCAGCTTGAGCGGGGGAGTCAATGAAAAACTGTTTTTT

V gene: TRBV6-6
D gene: NA
J gene: TRBJ1-2
clone size: NA
CDR3 protein: CASSYSISTDYGYTF
CDR3 DNA: TGTGCCAGCAGTTACTCGATTTCCACAGACTATGGCTACACCTTC

V gene: TRBV29-1
D gene: NA
J gene: TRBJ2-3
clone size: NA
CDR3 protein: CSVRQTDTQYF
CDR3 DNA: TGCAGCGTTAGGCAAACAGATACGCAGTATTTT

V gene: TRBV2
D gene: NA
J gene: TRBJ2-1
clone size: NA
CDR3 protein: CASSATSYNEQFF
CDR3 DNA: TGTGCCAGCAGTGCGACTAGCTACAATGAGCAGTTCTTC

V gene: TRBV5-4
D gene: NA
J gene: TRBJ2-5
clone size: NA
CDR3 protein: CASGPVEETQYF
CDR3 DNA: TGTGCCAGCGGGCCTGTTGAGGAGACCCAGTACTTC

V gene: TRBV2
D gene: TRBD2
J gene: TRBJ2-1
clone size: medium-sized
CDR3 protein: CASSTRTSGQNEQFF
CDR3 DNA: TGTGCCAGCAGTACGCGGACTAGCGGTCAGAATGAGCAGTTCTTC

V gene: TRBV30
D gene: NA
J gene: TRBJ2-5
clone size: NA
CDR3 protein: CAYTQGIQETQYF
CDR3 DNA: TGTGCCTACACACAGGGTATCCAAGAGACCCAGTACTTC

V gene: TRBV6-1
D gene: TRBD1
J gene: TRBJ2-1
clone size: few
CDR3 protein: CASSEGTGRYNEQFF
CDR3 DNA: TGTGCCAGCAGTGAAGGGACAGGAAGATACAATGAGCAGTTCTTC

V gene: TRBV5-4
D gene: TRBD2
J gene: TRBJ2-3
clone size: NA
CDR3 protein: CASSSDPGLAGGRGTDTQYF
CDR3 DNA: TGTGCCAGCAGCTCCGACCCGGGACTAGCGGGGGGGCGGGGCACAGATACGCAGTATTTT

V gene: TRBV7-8
D gene: NA
J gene: TRBJ1-4
clone size: NA
CDR3 protein: CASSSTGGGAYEKLFF
CDR3 DNA: TGTGCCAGCAGCTCTACAGGTGGCGGAGCGTATGAAAAACTGTTTTTT

V gene: TRBV7-2
D gene: TRBD2
J gene: TRBJ2-6
clone size: few
CDR3 protein: CASSLRGGSSGANVLTF
CDR3 DNA: TGTGCCAGCAGCCTCCGGGGGGGTAGCTCTGGGGCCAACGTCCTGACTTTC

V gene: TRBV4-2
D gene: NA
J gene: TRBJ2-5
clone size: NA
CDR3 protein: CASSQGEAKTQYF
CDR3 DNA: TGTGCCAGCAGCCAGGGAGAGGCCAAGACCCAGTACTTC

V gene: TRBV21-1
D gene: NA
J gene: TRBJ1-2
clone size: NA
CDR3 protein: CALPPHTGIDINYGYTF
CDR3 DNA: TGTGCGTTGCCTCCCCACACAGGGATCGATATTAACTATGGCTACACCTTC

V gene: TRBV2
D gene: NA
J gene: TRBJ2-2
clone size: many
CDR3 protein: CASREKNTGELFF
CDR3 DNA: TGTGCCAGCAGGGAAAAGAACACCGGGGAGCTGTTTTTT

V gene: TRBV5-1
D gene: NA
J gene: TRBJ2-5
clone size: NA
CDR3 protein: CASSALANGGRETQYF
CDR3 DNA: TGCGCCAGCAGCGCCTTAGCGAATGGGGGCCGGGAGACCCAGTACTTC

V gene: TRBV5-1
D gene: TRBD1
J gene: TRBJ1-1
clone size: NA
CDR3 protein: CASSPQGATNTEAFF
CDR3 DNA: TGCGCCAGCAGCCCCCAGGGGGCCACGAACACTGAAGCTTTCTTT

V gene: TRBV29-1
D gene: NA
J gene: TRBJ1-1
clone size: NA
CDR3 protein: CSILEPGWTEAFF
CDR3 DNA: TGCAGCATACTGGAACCAGGGTGGACTGAAGCTTTCTTT

V gene: TRBV6-5
D gene: NA
J gene: TRBJ1-2
clone size: NA
CDR3 protein: CASSYYTGLGYTF
CDR3 DNA: TGTGCCAGCAGTTACTATACAGGGCTCGGCTACACCTTC

V gene: TRBV7-2
D gene: NA
J gene: TRBJ1-2
clone size: NA
CDR3 protein: CASSLYPGRANYGYTF
CDR3 DNA: TGTGCCAGCAGCTTATATCCGGGCCGAGCTAACTATGGCTACACCTTC

V gene: TRBV5-8
D gene: NA
J gene: TRBJ2-3
clone size: NA
CDR3 protein: CAAGRGRSTDTQYF
CDR3 DNA: TGTGCCGCTGGACGGGGGAGGAGCACAGATACGCAGTATTTT

V gene: TRBV7-2
D gene: NA
J gene: TRBJ1-5
clone size: NA
CDR3 protein: CASSFTGRPQHF
CDR3 DNA: TGTGCCAGCAGCTTCACGGGTCGGCCCCAGCATTTT

V gene: TRBV20-1
D gene: NA
J gene: TRBJ1-5
clone size: NA
CDR3 protein: CSASEGQPQHF
CDR3 DNA: TGCAGTGCTAGTGAAGGGCAGCCCCAGCATTTT

V gene: TRBV2
D gene: NA
J gene: TRBJ2-1
clone size: NA
CDR3 protein: CASSGSVGVSYNEQFF
CDR3 DNA: TGTGCCAGCAGTGGATCCGTGGGGGTCTCCTACAATGAGCAGTTCTTC

V gene: TRBV30
D gene: TRBD1
J gene: TRBJ1-2
clone size: few
CDR3 protein: CAWSTAGGLYGYTF
CDR3 DNA: TGTGCCTGGAGTACGGCAGGGGGCCTCTATGGCTACACCTTC

V gene: TRBV5-5
D gene: TRBD2
J gene: TRBJ2-3
clone size: NA
CDR3 protein: CASSFSGGRTDTQYF
CDR3 DNA: TGTGCCAGCAGCTTCAGCGGGGGGAGGACAGATACGCAGTATTTT

V gene: TRBV30
D gene: NA
J gene: TRBJ2-5
clone size: once
CDR3 protein: CAWSKDAGWETQYF
CDR3 DNA: TGTGCCTGGAGCAAGGACGCAGGCTGGGAGACCCAGTACTTC

V gene: TRBV6-5
D gene: NA
J gene: TRBJ2-1
clone size: few
CDR3 protein: CASSYHINEQFF
CDR3 DNA: TGTGCCAGCAGTTACCATATCAATGAGCAGTTCTTC

V gene: TRBV11-3
D gene: NA
J gene: TRBJ2-2
clone size: few
CDR3 protein: CASSPQGSGELFF
CDR3 DNA: TGTGCCAGCAGCCCCCAGGGGTCCGGGGAGCTGTTTTTT

V gene: TRBV28
D gene: TRBD1
J gene: TRBJ2-1
clone size: NA
CDR3 protein: CASSSPRGISYNEQFF
CDR3 DNA: TGTGCCAGCAGTTCCCCCAGGGGGATCTCCTACAATGAGCAGTTCTTC

V gene: TRBV30
D gene: NA
J gene: TRBJ2-1
clone size: NA
CDR3 protein: CAWSVLVGVGEQFF
CDR3 DNA: TGTGCCTGGAGTGTATTGGTGGGAGTGGGTGAGCAGTTCTTC

V gene: TRBV5-1
D gene: NA
J gene: TRBJ1-6
clone size: NA
CDR3 protein: CASSLAMAGNLKSPLHF
CDR3 DNA: TGCGCCAGCAGTTTGGCAATGGCAGGGAATCTAAAGTCGCCCCTCCACTTT

V gene: TRBV30
D gene: NA
J gene: TRBJ2-5
clone size: NA
CDR3 protein: CAWGERETQYF
CDR3 DNA: TGTGCCTGGGGGGAAAGAGAGACCCAGTACTTC

V gene: TRBV7-7
D gene: TRBD1
J gene: TRBJ1-6
clone size: NA
CDR3 protein: CASSLARDSGPPSPLHF
CDR3 DNA: TGTGCCAGCAGCTTGGCCCGGGACAGTGGGCCCCCTTCACCCCTCCACTTT

V gene: TRBV28
D gene: NA
J gene: TRBJ2-3
clone size: NA
CDR3 protein: CASSFGGRALSSTDTQYF
CDR3 DNA: TGTGCCAGCAGTTTCGGGGGGCGGGCGCTGTCTAGCACAGATACGCAGTATTTT

V gene: TRBV5-6
D gene: NA
J gene: TRBJ2-4
clone size: NA
CDR3 protein: CASSFPRAKNIQYF
CDR3 DNA: TGTGCCAGCAGCTTCCCCAGAGCCAAAAACATTCAGTACTTC

V gene: TRBV28
D gene: NA
J gene: TRBJ2-5
clone size: NA
CDR3 protein: CASSLTPPGRTGLDQYF
CDR3 DNA: TGTGCCAGCAGTTTAACCCCACCGGGGAGGACAGGTCTGGACCAGTACTTC

V gene: TRBV28
D gene: TRBD2
J gene: TRBJ2-1
clone size: few
CDR3 protein: CASSPFPGTSGSTSYNEQFF
CDR3 DNA: TGTGCCAGCAGCCCCTTCCCGGGGACTAGCGGGAGTACCTCCTACAATGAGCAGTTCTTC

V gene: TRBV9
D gene: NA
J gene: TRBJ1-1
clone size: few
CDR3 protein: CASSVVRRLGAEAFF
CDR3 DNA: TGTGCCAGCAGCGTAGTGCGGCGACTCGGGGCTGAAGCTTTCTTT

V gene: TRBV4-2
D gene: NA
J gene: TRBJ2-1
clone size: NA
CDR3 protein: CASSQDQTMIYNEQFF
CDR3 DNA: TGTGCCAGCAGCCAAGACCAAACTATGATCTACAATGAGCAGTTCTTC

V gene: TRBV7-2
D gene: NA
J gene: TRBJ1-5
clone size: few
CDR3 protein: CASSLVGRLADQPQHF
CDR3 DNA: TGTGCCAGCAGCTTAGTGGGCAGGCTCGCTGATCAGCCCCAGCATTTT

V gene: TRBV4-2
D gene: TRBD1
J gene: TRBJ1-4
clone size: NA
CDR3 protein: CASSQGTGQRATNEKLFF
CDR3 DNA: TGTGCCAGCAGCCAAGGGACAGGGCAAAGAGCAACTAATGAAAAACTGTTTTTT

V gene: TRBV6-1
D gene: NA
J gene: TRBJ1-2
clone size: once
CDR3 protein: CASGRRVHSSYGYTF
CDR3 DNA: TGTGCCAGCGGTCGCAGGGTTCATTCCTCCTATGGCTACACCTTC

V gene: TRBV7-9
D gene: NA
J gene: TRBJ2-2
clone size: many
CDR3 protein: CASQIVGTGELFF
CDR3 DNA: TGTGCCAGCCAAATAGTGGGAACCGGGGAGCTGTTTTTT

V gene: TRBV6-1
D gene: TRBD2
J gene: TRBJ2-2
clone size: NA
CDR3 protein: CASASGIAGELFF
CDR3 DNA: TGTGCCAGTGCTAGCGGGATAGCCGGGGAGCTGTTTTTT

V gene: TRBV7-8
D gene: TRBD1
J gene: TRBJ2-5
clone size: NA
CDR3 protein: CASSLEAGQGKETQYF
CDR3 DNA: TGTGCCAGCAGCTTAGAGGCGGGACAGGGGAAAGAGACCCAGTACTTC